The present T cell receptor (beta chain) was sequenced within a study of shared clonotypes between healthy human individuals. Whole-study context: Donors had three CD4 naive, three CD4 memory, two CD8 naive and one CD8 memory plate apiece.

The method was immunoSEQ multiplex PCR; TCRdb's version includes in-frame clones alone and lacks a portion of them. This table has approximately 500,000 clones, about 95% appearing once. CDR3 length: 15 amino acids. Findings of the study overall: Blood alone was sampled, and tissue repertoires likely differ. Roughly 5% of naive CD4 clonotypes were common to a handful of donors. For sorted subsets, rarefaction showed incomplete sequencing despite large depth.

A word on this clone: Its antigen is unidentified.

The V and J genes are TRBV7-5 and TRBJ2-2; the table's D call of TRBD2 was not tested on the DNA. TRBV7-5 is shown as a pseudogene. The specimen sequenced was naive CD4+ T cells sorted from blood. Subset: CD45RA+ positively selected. This clonotype was sampled from a woman aged 25 to 39 in good health. CDR3: CVRSFPGLQPGELFF. Here the CDR3 DNA reads TGTGTCAGAAGCTTCCCGGGACTACAGCCCGGGGAGCTGTTTTTT.